These 17 T cell receptor beta chains came from one sample sequenced in a study of blood T cell repertoires in COVID-19. Produced via immunoSEQ multiplex PCR; TCRdb's table is partial and in-frame only. The sample yields about 220,000 clones, approximately 78% seen once. Sample: peripheral blood. The receptors originated from a woman aged 65 to 85 with COVID-19, enrolled during active disease.

The genes are TRBV28 and TRBJ2-5; D perhaps matches TRBD1 (6 bases). Trimming left V 6 bases short and J 4 bases short, with 15 bases between. Germline-derived CDR1 and CDR2 are MDHEN and SYDVKM. The CDR3 consists of 14 residues. The CDR3 nucleotides are TGTGCCAGCAGACCTCAGGGGAGCGGAGAGACCCAGTACTTC. Translation gives CASRPQGSGETQYF.

This clone was seen only a few times. The chain has TRBV18 and TRBJ1-2; 7 bases map to TRBD1. The V and J ends lost 1 base and 9 bases, in that order; junction bases with no gene match: 11. The CDR3 is 15 amino acids. Germline assignment: CDR1 KGHSH and CDR2 LQKENI. Here the CDR3 reads CASSPLSGQDPRYTF. The CDR3 DNA sequence: TGTGCCAGCTCACCACTTTCTGGACAGGATCCCCGCTACACCTTC.

This clone was observed once. The CDR3 DNA is TGTGCCAGCAGGGCCGTGACAGTGCCTGGGGCTGAAGCTTTCTTT. It codes for CASRAVTVPGAEAFF. The genes are TRBV2 and TRBJ1-1, with D perhaps matching TRBD1 (5 bases). V was pared by 6 bases and J by 6 bases, with 20 bases between. The CDR3 spans 15 residues. Germline CDR1 reads SNHLY; CDR2 reads FYNNEI. The whole variable domain, filled in from reference TRBV2 and TRBJ1-1, reads EPEVTQTPSHQVTQMGQEVILRCVPISNHLYFYWYRQILGQKVEFLVSFYNNEISEKSEIFDDQFSVERPDGSNFTLKIRSTKLEDSAMYFCASRAVTVPGAEAFFGQGTRLTVV.

V and J are TRBV6-6 and TRBJ1-4, with no clear D. The CDR3 has 15 amino acids. CDR1 is MNHNY and CDR2 is SVGAGI in the germline V gene (reference sequence). The ends were cut back, 0 bases at V and 4 bases at J, with 9 bases in the middle. CDR3 in amino acids: CASSYSSGNNEKLFF. The CDR3 DNA reads TGTGCCAGCAGTTACTCGTCGGGGAATAATGAAAAACTGTTTTTT.

The chain combines TRBV7-9 with TRBJ2-3, with 8 bases lining up with TRBD1. Trimming took 2 bases from V and 4 from J; bases not matched to a gene: 8. In germline, CDR1 is SEHNR, CDR2 FQNEAQ (reference sequence). The CDR3 has 16 residues. The CDR3: CASSLHRGSRSDTQYF. CDR3 DNA: TGTGCCAGCAGCTTACACAGGGGGTCGAGGTCAGATACGCAGTATTTT.

The chain has TRBV4-2 and TRBJ2-2; D possibly corresponds to TRBD2 (5 bases). Trimming pared 3 bases from V and 1 base from J, leaving 18 bases between. The V gene's germline CDR1 is LGHNA and CDR2 YNFKEQ. The CDR3 length is 18 residues. The CDR3 sequence: CASSHAGGSAQNTGELFF. CDR3 DNA sequence: TGTGCCAGCAGCCATGCAGGTGGGAGCGCACAGAACACCGGGGAGCTGTTTTTT.

The CDR3 DNA follows: TGTGCCACCTTAGCGGGAGGGCCTGGGGCCAACGTCCTGACTTTC. Translated, it gives CATLAGGPGANVLTF. The genes are TRBV28 and TRBJ2-6; 11 bases line up with TRBD2. The germline gives CDR1 MDHEN, CDR2 SYDVKM. The CDR3 has 15 amino acids. The V gene end was trimmed by 10 bases and the J gene end by 2 bases; junction bases not matched to a gene: 4.

In the case of this clone: Other DNA sequences in this specimen translate into the identical CDR3. The gene calls are TRBV2 and TRBJ1-5; the D is unclear. Per the germline V gene, CDR1 is SNHLY and CDR2 is FYNNEI. V was cut by 3 bases and J by 1 base, with 7 bases left in between. The CDR3 loop spans 14 amino acids. CDR3 coding DNA: TGTGCCAGCAGTGAGAGCGACAGCAATCAGCCCCAGCATTTT. It translates to CASSESDSNQPQHF.

Written as DNA, the CDR3 is TGCAGCGTTACTGGGGGGGCCTGGGCAGGAAACACCATATATTTT. Protein product: CSVTGGAWAGNTIYF. The chain links TRBV29-1 to TRBJ1-3, with D tentatively TRBD1 (6 bases). The CDR3 has 15 residues. Trimming took off 5 bases at V and 4 bases at J, with 18 bases between the two ends. CDR1 is SQVTM and CDR2 is ANQGSEA in the germline V gene.

This rearrangement joins TRBV28 to TRBJ2-1, with D possibly being TRBD2 (6 bases). Germline CDR1 and CDR2: MDHEN and SYDVKM. This CDR3 comprises 12 residues. V lost 4 bases and J 8 bases, leaving 9 bases between the germline ends. This chain's CDR3 is CASSSTRDEQFF. In DNA form, the CDR3 reads TGTGCCAGCAGTTCGACTAGGGATGAGCAGTTCTTC.

This clone was detected once. The rearrangement uses TRBV24-1 and TRBJ2-2, with a weak D call TRBD1 (5 bases). Per germline, CDR1 KGHDR and CDR2 SFDVKD. This CDR3 spans 16 amino acids. Between the trimmed V and J ends, which lost 6 bases and 5 bases, there was a span of 18 bases. Here the CDR3 DNA reads TGTGCCACCAGTCATCGACCGGGCAGACAGACCGGGGAGCTGTTTTTT. Encoded protein: CATSHRPGRQTGELFF.

The chain links TRBV5-5 to TRBJ2-2; D is unclear. V was trimmed by 0 bases and J by 2 bases, leaving 5 bases between them. The CDR3 contains 14 residues. Germline V CDR1 and CDR2: SGHKS, YYEKEE (reference sequence). The CDR3 DNA follows: TGTGCCAGCAGCTTGGTGCTAAACACCGGGGAGCTGTTTTTT. Its translation is CASSLVLNTGELFF.

V is TRBV28 and J is TRBJ2-7; 9 bases line up with TRBD1. J lost 0 bases, V lost 5 bases, and 2 bases had no gene match. Germline V lookup: CDR1 MDHEN, CDR2 SYDVKM. This CDR3 has 14 residues. CDR3 in DNA: TGTGCCAGCAGTGACAGGGGGGGCTCCTACGAGCAGTACTTC. Encoded protein: CASSDRGGSYEQYF.

In regard to this clone: The identical CDR3 is also encoded by other nucleotide sequences in the sample. CDR3 nucleotides: TGTGCCAGTAGTATACAGGGTGGGACTGAAGCTTTCTTT. Translation gives CASSIQGGTEAFF. The chain couples TRBV19 to TRBJ1-1; D possibly corresponds to TRBD1 (5 bases). Trimming cost V 2 bases and J 5 bases, with 9 bases left between them. The CDR3 extends over 13 amino acids. Germline assignment: CDR1 LNHDA and CDR2 SQIVND (reference sequence).

V is TRBV7-2 and J is TRBJ2-1; the D gene is possibly TRBD2 (6 bases). This CDR3 is built from 15 residues. V was cut by 3 bases and J by 6 bases, with 15 bases left in between. Germline V lookup: CDR1 SGHTA, CDR2 FQGNSA. Here the CDR3 reads CASSFLRRGANEQFF. In nucleotides, the CDR3 is TGTGCCAGCAGCTTTTTGCGGAGGGGAGCCAATGAGCAGTTCTTC.

DNA for the CDR3: TGTGCCAGCTCGTATATTACTAGCGGGGGAGCAGATACGCAGTATTTT. As protein: CASSYITSGGADTQYF. V and J are TRBV18 and TRBJ2-3; 11 bases match TRBD2. The J segment lost 4 bases and the V segment lost 6 bases, leaving 9 bases of the junction unmatched. Germline CDR1 KGHSH, CDR2 LQKENI. This CDR3 is 16 amino acids long.

The rearrangement links TRBV7-2 to TRBJ2-2; a possible D gene is TRBD1 (5 bases). Germline V CDR1 and CDR2: SGHTA, FQGNSA. Deletions cut 0 bases from V and 1 base from J, with 12 bases between. This CDR3 is built from 17 residues. The CDR3 reads CASSLAQGVGNTGELFF. The CDR3 region has the DNA TGTGCCAGCAGCTTAGCGCAAGGGGTGGGGAACACCGGGGAGCTGTTTTTT.